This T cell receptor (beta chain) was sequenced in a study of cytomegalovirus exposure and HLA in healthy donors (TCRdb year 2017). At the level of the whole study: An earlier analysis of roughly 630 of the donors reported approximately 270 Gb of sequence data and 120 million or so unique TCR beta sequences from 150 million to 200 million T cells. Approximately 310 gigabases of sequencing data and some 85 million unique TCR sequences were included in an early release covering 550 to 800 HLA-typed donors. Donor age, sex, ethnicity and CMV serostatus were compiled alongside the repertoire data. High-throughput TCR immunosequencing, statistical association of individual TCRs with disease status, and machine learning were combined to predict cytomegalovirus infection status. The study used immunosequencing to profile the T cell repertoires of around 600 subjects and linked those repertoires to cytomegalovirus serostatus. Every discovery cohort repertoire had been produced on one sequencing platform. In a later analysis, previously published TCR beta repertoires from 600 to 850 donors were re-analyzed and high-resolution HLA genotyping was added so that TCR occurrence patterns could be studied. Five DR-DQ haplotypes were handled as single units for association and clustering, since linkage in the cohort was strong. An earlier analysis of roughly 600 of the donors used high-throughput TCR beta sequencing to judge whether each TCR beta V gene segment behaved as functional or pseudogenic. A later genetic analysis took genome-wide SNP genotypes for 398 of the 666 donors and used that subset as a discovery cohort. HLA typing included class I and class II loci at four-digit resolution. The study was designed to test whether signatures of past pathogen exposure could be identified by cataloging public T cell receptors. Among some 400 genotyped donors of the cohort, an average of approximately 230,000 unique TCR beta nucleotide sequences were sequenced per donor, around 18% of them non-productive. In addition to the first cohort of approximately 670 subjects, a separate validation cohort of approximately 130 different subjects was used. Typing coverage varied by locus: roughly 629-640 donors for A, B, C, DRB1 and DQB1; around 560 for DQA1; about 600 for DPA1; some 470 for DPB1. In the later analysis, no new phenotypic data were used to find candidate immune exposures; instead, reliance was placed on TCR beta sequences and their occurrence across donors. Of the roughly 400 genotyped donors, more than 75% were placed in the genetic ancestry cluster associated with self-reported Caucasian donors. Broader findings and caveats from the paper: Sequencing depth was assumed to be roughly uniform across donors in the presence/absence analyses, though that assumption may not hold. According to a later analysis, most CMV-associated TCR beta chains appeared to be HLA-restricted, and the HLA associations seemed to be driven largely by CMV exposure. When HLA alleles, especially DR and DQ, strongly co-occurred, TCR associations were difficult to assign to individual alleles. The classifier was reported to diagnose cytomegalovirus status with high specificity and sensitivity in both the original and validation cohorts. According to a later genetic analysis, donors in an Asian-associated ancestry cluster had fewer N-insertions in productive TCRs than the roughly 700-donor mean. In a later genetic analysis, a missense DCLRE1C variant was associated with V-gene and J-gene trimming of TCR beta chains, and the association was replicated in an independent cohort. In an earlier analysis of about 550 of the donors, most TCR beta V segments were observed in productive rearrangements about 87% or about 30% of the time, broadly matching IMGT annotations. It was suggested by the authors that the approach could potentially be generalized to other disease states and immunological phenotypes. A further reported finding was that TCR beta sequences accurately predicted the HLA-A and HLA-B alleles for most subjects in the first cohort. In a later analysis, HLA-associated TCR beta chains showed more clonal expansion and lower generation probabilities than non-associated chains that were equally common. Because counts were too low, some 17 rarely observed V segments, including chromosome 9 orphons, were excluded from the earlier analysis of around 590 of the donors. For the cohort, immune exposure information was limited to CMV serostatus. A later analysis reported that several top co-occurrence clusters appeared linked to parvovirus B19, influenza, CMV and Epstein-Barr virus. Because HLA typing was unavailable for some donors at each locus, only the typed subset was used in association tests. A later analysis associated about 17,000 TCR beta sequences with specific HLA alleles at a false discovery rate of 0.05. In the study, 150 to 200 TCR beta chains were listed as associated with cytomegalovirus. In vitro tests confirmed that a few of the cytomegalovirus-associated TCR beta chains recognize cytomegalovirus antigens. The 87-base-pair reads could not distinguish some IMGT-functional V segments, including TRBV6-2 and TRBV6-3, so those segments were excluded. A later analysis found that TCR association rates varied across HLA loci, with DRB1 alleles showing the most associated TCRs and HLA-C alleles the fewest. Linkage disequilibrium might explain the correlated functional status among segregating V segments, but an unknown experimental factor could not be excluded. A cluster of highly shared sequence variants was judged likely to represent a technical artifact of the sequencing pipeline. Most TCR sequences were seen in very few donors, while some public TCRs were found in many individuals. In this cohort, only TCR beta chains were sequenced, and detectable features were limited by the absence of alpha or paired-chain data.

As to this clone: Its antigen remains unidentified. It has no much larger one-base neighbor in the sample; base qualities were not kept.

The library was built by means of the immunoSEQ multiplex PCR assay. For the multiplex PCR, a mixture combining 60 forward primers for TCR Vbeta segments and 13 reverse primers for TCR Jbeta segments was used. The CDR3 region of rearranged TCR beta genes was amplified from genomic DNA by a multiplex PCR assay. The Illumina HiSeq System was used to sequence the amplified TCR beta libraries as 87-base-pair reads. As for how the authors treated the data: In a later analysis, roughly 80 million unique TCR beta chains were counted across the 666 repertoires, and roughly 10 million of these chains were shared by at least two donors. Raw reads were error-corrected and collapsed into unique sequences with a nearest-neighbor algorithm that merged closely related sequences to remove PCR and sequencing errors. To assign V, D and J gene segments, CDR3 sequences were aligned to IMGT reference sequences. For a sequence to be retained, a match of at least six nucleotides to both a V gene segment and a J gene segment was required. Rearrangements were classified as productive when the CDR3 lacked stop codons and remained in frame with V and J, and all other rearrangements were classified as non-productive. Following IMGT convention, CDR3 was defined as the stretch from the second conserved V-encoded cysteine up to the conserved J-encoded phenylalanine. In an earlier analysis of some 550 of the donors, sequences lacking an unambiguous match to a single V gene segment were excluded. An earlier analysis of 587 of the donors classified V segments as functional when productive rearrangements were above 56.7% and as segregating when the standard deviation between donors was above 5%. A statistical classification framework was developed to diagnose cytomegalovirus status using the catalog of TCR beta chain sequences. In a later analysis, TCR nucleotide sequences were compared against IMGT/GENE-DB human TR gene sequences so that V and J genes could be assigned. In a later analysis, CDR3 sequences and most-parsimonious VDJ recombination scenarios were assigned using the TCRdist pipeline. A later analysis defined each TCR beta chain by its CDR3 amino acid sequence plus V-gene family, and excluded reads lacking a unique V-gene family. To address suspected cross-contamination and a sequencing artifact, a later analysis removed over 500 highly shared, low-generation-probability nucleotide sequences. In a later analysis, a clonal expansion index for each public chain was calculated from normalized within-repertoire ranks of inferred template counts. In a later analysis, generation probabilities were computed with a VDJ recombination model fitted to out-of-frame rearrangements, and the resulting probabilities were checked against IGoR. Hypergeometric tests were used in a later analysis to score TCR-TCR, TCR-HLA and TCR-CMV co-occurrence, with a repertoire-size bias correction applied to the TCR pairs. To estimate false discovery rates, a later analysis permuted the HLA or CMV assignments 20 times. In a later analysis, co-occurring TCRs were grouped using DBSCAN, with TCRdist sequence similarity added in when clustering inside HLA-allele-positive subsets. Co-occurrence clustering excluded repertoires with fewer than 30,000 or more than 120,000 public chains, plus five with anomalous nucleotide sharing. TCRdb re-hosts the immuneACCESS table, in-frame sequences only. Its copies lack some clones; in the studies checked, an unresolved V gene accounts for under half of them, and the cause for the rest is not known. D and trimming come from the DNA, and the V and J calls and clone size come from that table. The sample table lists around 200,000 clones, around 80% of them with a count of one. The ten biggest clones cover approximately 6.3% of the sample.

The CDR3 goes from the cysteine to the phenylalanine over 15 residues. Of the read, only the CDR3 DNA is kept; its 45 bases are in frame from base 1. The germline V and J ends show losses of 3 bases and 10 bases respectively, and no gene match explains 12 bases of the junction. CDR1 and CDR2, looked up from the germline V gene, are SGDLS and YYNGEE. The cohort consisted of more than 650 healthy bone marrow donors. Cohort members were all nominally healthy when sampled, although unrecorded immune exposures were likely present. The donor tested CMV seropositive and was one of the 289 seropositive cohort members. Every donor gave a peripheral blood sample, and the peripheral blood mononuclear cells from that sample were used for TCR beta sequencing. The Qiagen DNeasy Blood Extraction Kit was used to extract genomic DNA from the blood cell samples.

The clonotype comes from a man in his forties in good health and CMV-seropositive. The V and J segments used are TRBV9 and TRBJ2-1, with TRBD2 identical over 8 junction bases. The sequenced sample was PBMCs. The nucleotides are TGTGCCAGCAGCGGATTTACGGGGGGGCCGGGAGAGCAGTTCTTC. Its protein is CASSGFTGGPGEQFF.